This T cell receptor (beta chain) came from a study of cytomegalovirus exposure and HLA in healthy donors. Trimming pared 0 bases from V and 1 base from J, leaving 11 bases between. The CDR3 spans 16 residues. Looked up from germline, CDR1 is SGHRS and CDR2 is YFSETQ. Study-level points and caveats: When a later analysis was performed, an Asian-associated ancestry cluster reportedly had fewer N-insertions than the approximately 700-donor mean.

In regard to this clone: Its antigen is unidentified.

PCR employed 60 Vbeta and 13 Jbeta primers. The method was immunoSEQ multiplex PCR; TCRdb's version includes in-frame clones alone and lacks a portion of them. Seen here are about 86,000 clones, around three quarters observed once, and the top ten hold about 8%. The receptor was isolated from a man in his 60s in good health and CMV-seronegative. Sequencing was performed on PBMCs. This chain connects TRBV5-1 to TRBJ1-5; D is perhaps TRBD1 (6 bases). The CDR3 sequence: CASSLAGRGSNQPQHF. The CDR3 nucleotides are TGCGCCAGCAGCTTGGCCGGCAGGGGCAGCAATCAGCCCCAGCATTTT.